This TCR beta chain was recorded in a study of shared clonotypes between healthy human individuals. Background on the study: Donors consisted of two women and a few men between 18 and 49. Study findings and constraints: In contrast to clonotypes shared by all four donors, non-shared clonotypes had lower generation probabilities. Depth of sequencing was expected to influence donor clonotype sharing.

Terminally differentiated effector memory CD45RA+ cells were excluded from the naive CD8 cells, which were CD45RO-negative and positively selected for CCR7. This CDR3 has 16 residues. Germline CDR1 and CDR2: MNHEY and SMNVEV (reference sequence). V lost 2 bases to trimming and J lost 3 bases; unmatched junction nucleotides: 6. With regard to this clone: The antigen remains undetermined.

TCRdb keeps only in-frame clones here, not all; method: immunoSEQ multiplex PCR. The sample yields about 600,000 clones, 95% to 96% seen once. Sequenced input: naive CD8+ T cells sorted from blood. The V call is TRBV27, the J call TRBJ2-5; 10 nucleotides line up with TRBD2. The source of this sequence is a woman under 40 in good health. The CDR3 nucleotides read TGTGCCAGCAGTTTAATGGGACTAGCGACGAAAGAGACCCAGTACTTC. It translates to CASSLMGLATKETQYF.